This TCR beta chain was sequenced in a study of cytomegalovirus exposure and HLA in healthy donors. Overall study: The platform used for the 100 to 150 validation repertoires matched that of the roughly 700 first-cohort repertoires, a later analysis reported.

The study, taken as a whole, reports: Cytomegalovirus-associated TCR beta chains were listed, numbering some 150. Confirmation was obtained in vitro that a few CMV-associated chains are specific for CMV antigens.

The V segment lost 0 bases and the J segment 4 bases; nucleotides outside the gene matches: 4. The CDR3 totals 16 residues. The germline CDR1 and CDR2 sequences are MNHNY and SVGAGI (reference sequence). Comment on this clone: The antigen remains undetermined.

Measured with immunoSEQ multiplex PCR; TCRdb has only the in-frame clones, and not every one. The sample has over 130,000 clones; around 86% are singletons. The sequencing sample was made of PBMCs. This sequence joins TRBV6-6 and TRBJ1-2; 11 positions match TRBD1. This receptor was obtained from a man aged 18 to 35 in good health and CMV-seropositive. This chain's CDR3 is CASSYSRDRGSYGYTF. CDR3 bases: TGTGCCAGCAGTTACTCGAGGGACAGGGGGTCCTATGGCTACACCTTC.